The count of the clone carrying this T cell receptor (beta chain) is one. The sample carries other DNA sequences with the same CDR3. In germline, CDR1 is SEHNR, CDR2 FQNEAQ (reference sequence). The CDR3 contains 14 residues. Trimming removed 4 bases from V and 0 bases from J, with 10 bases in between. Naive CD8 cells, CD45RO-negative and positively selected for CCR7, excluded terminally differentiated effector memory CD45RA+ cells. This sample was included in a study of shared clonotypes between healthy human individuals. Across several immunoSEQ plates, the genomic DNA of each subset was split evenly. Here immunoSEQ multiplex PCR was the method, and the copy in TCRdb shows in-frame clones only, minus some. Of approximately 740,000 clones in the sample, almost 95% were seen once.

Sample: naive CD8+ T cells sorted from blood. The TCR originated in a man between 25 and 39 years old in good health. V gene TRBV7-9 combines with J gene TRBJ2-7; weak D call: TRBD2 (6 bases). The CDR3 DNA sequence: TGTGCCAGCAGCTCGGGGGATAGCTCCTACGAGCAGTACTTC. Translation gives CASSSGDSSYEQYF. Drawing the rest from reference TRBV7-9 and TRBJ2-7, the complete variable domain is DTGVSQNPRHKITKRGQNVTFRCDPISEHNRLYWYRQTLGQGPEFLTYFQNEAQLEKSRLLSDRFSAERPKGSFSTLEIQRTEQGDSAMYLCASSSGDSSYEQYFGPGTRLTVT.